This record concerns one T cell receptor (beta chain) sequence. Assay: immunoSEQ multiplex PCR; the TCRdb copy retains only in-frame clones and omits some. The sample lists about 44,000 clones, approximately 96% occurring once. These data come from a study of T cell changes during pregnancy in multiple sclerosis. CDR3 length: 15 residues. Per the germline V gene, CDR1 is SGHTA and CDR2 is FQGNSA. V dropped 7 bases and J dropped 1 base, with 16 bases sitting between them. The chain recombines TRBV7-2 with TRBJ1-1; TRBD1 might be the D (6 bases). The material was peripheral blood, obtained in the second trimester of pregnancy. The receptor was derived from a female donor with multiple sclerosis, enrolled in a pregnancy study. CDR3 in DNA: TGTGCCAGCACCCTCGCGAGGGGGGGGAACACTGAAGCTTTCTTT. Protein: CASTLARGGNTEAFF. Drawing the rest from reference TRBV7-2 and TRBJ1-1, the complete variable domain is GAGVSQSPSNKVTEKGKDVELRCDPISGHTALYWYRQSLGQGLEFLIYFQGNSAPDKSGLPSDRFSAERTGGSVSTLTIQRTQQEDSAVYLCASTLARGGNTEAFFGQGTRLTVV.